These 13 T cell receptor beta chains came from one sample sequenced in a study of CD8 T cells in ankylosing spondylitis. Study-wide results and limits: For ankylosing spondylitis blood, a TCR beta motif of 7 or 8 highly homologous variants appeared characteristic.

No cognate antigen is known for these TCRs. TCRdb re-called the 5' RACE reads through MiXCR, storing one row per CDR3 protein. The table lists around 390,000 distinct CDR3 sequences, 20% to 25% of them singletons. Sequenced material: blood, either unsorted or a sorted T cell fraction (not recorded which). The receptors were gathered from a male donor with ankylosing spondylitis.

Only a few counts were recorded for this clonotype. The gene calls are TRBV7-9 and TRBJ2-5; D may be TRBD2 (6 bases). This CDR3 is built from 14 residues. Germline-derived CDR1 and CDR2 are SEHNR and FQNEAQ (reference sequence). Trimming took 1 base from V and 0 from J, leaving 6 bases between them. The CDR3 loop reads CASSLGTNQETQYF. Written as DNA, the CDR3 is TGTGCCAGCAGCTTAGGGACTAACCAAGAGACCCAGTACTTC.

This clonotype was seen more than once but under ten times. V and J are TRBV4-1 and TRBJ2-7; a weak D match, TRBD1 (5 bases). V lost 0 bases and J 3 bases, leaving 9 bases between the germline ends. The CDR3 extends over 14 amino acids. The germline V gene has CDR1 MGHRA and CDR2 YSYEKL. The CDR3 loop reads CASSQEDRIYEQYF. The CDR3 DNA reads TGCGCCAGCAGCCAAGAAGACAGAATCTACGAGCAGTACTTC.

This clonotype was recorded a few times. V gene TRBV7-3 combines with J gene TRBJ2-1; no clear D gene. Trimming shortened V by 2 bases and J by 4 bases, and 15 bases separated the two germline ends. The CDR3 spans 16 residues. Germline V lookup: CDR1 SGHTA, CDR2 FQGTGA. The CDR3 DNA sequence: TGTGCCAGCAGCTTATTCGGTACAGCCGAATACAATGAGCAGTTCTTC. Its translation is CASSLFGTAEYNEQFF. Together with reference TRBV7-3 and TRBJ2-1, the CDR3 gives the full variable domain: GAGVSQTPSNKVTEKGKYVELRCDPISGHTALYWYRQSLGQGPEFLIYFQGTGAADDSGLPNDRFFAVRPEGSVSTLKIQRTERGDSAVYLCASSLFGTAEYNEQFFGPGTRLTVL.

This clonotype was counted a few times. This chain links TRBV5-1 with TRBJ1-1; D call uncertain. V was shortened by 0 bases and J by 8 bases, with 5 bases between the two germline ends. The CDR3 totals 11 residues. CDR1 SGHRS and CDR2 YFSETQ come from the germline V gene. This chain's CDR3 is CASSLGREAFF. CDR3 sequence (DNA): TGCGCCAGCAGCTTGGGCCGAGAAGCTTTCTTT.

This chain connects TRBV20-1 to TRBJ1-4, with D tentatively TRBD1 (6 bases). V lost 6 bases and J lost 7, with 21 bases in between. This CDR3 contains 15 residues. Germline CDR1 is DFQATT and CDR2 is SNEGSKA (reference sequence). The CDR3 nucleotides are TGCAGTGCCCGAAACCCCGGACAGTGGATTGAAAAACTGTTTTTT. Amino acid sequence: CSARNPGQWIEKLFF.

This clonotype was seen a few times. This chain links TRBV20-1 with TRBJ1-6; D unclear. The germline V gene encodes CDR1 DFQATT and CDR2 SNEGSKA (reference sequence). V lost 3 bases, J lost 8 bases, and 11 bases lay in between. The CDR3 is 13 residues long. This CDR3 reads CSARDLHHSPLHF. The CDR3 bases are TGCAGTGCTAGGGATCTCCATCATTCACCCCTCCACTTT.

This chain joins TRBV18 and TRBJ1-1, with a possible D match to TRBD1 (5 bases). CDR3 length equals 15 residues. Trimming removed 3 bases from V and 3 bases from J, with 14 bases in between. The germline CDR1 and CDR2 sequences are KGHSH and LQKENI. The CDR3 DNA reads as TGTGCCAGCTCACCTGTTGCGGGGACGGACACTGAAGCTTTCTTT. It encodes CASSPVAGTDTEAFF.

This clonotype was counted only a few times. The V gene is TRBV12-3 or TRBV12-4, the J gene TRBJ2-5; 10 bases are a match to TRBD2. The CDR3 extends over 18 amino acids. With V trimmed by 1 base and J by 5 bases, 13 bases remained unmatched. CDR3 sequence reads: CASSLESQREGMRETQYF. The CDR3 DNA is TGTGCCAGCAGTTTAGAATCACAGCGGGAGGGCATGAGGGAGACCCAGTACTTC.

The V call is TRBV11-2, the J call TRBJ2-1, with 7 bases matching TRBD2. The CDR3 extends over 14 amino acids. Unmatched junction bases numbered 8, after V lost 2 bases and J lost 10 bases. Germline CDR1 and CDR2: SGHAT and FQNNGV. The CDR3 DNA reads as TGTGCCAGCAGCTTAAGAGGGGCGGGAGAAGAGCAGTTCTTC. Translation gives CASSLRGAGEEQFF.

The J gene is TRBJ2-7, the V gene TRBV5-1, with 11 bases lining up with TRBD1. The germline gives CDR1 SGHRS, CDR2 YFSETQ. Germline trimming cut 4 bases from V and 5 bases from J; bases unmatched to any gene: 5. This CDR3 region has 14 residues. The CDR3 reads CASSRGQGVDEQYF. CDR3 in DNA: TGCGCCAGCAGCAGGGGACAGGGGGTCGACGAGCAGTACTTC. Looking up the rest from reference TRBV5-1 and TRBJ2-7 gives the full variable domain: KAGVTQTPRYLIKTRGQQVTLSCSPISGHRSVSWYQQTPGQGLQFLFEYFSETQRNKGNFPGRFSGRQFSNSRSEMNVSTLELGDSALYLCASSRGQGVDEQYFGPGTRLTVT.

The chain has TRBV12-3 or TRBV12-4 and TRBJ2-7; D tentatively reads TRBD1 or TRBD2 (5 bases each). Trimming removed 6 bases from V and 2 bases from J, with 8 bases in between. The CDR3 is 12 residues long. CDR3 in DNA: TGTGCCAGCAGCCGAGGGGCCTACGAGCAGTACTTC. Protein: CASSRGAYEQYF.

This clonotype was counted at least ten times. The chain employs TRBV24-1 and TRBJ2-1; 8 bases map to TRBD1. J lost 8 bases, V lost 4 bases, and 12 bases had no gene match. The germline CDR1 and CDR2 sequences are KGHDR and SFDVKD. This CDR3 has 16 residues. The CDR3 bases are TGTGCCACCAGTGAGTCCGGGACAGGCGGTTTGGATGAGCAGTTCTTC. Translated: CATSESGTGGLDEQFF.

This clonotype was counted only a few times. This chain links TRBV6-5 with TRBJ2-2; D may be TRBD2 (6 bases). The CDR3 totals 17 residues. Germline loops: CDR1 MNHEY, CDR2 SVGAGI. Between the trimmed V and J ends, which lost 3 bases and 3 bases, there was a span of 17 bases. CDR3 nucleotides: TGTGCCAGCAGTTATTCCCCCGGGGGACGACACACCGGGGAGCTGTTTTTT. Its translation: CASSYSPGGRHTGELFF.